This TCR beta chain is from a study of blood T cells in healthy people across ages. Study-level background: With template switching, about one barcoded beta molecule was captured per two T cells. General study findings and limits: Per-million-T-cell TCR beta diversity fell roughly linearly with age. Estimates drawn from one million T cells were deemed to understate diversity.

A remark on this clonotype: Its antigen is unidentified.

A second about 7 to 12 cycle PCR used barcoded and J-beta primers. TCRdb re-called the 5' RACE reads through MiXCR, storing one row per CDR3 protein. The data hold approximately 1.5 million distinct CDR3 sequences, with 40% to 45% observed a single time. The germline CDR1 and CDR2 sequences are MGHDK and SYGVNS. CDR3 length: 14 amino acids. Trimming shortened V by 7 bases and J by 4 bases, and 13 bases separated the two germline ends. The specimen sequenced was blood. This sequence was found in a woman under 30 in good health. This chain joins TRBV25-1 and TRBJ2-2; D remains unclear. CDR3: CASKAHLVTGELFF. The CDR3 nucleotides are TGTGCCAGCAAGGCCCACTTAGTCACCGGGGAGCTGTTTTTT.